Described below is a single TCR beta chain sequence and its context. Its cognate antigen is unknown. This record comes from a study of beta chain features in type 1 diabetes. General study results and limits: Because the template was cDNA, high-expressing cells might be over-represented. Within each of all four CD4+ subsets, Type 1 diabetes patients had TCRB CDR3s that were moderately but significantly shorter.

Via the markers CD45RO/CCR7/CD25/CD127/CD95/CD27, stem cell-like memory, regulatory, central memory and naive CD4+ cells were sorted. Sequencing targeted expressed TCRB transcripts, as all isolated RNA had been reverse transcribed. The table came from immunoSEQ multiplex PCR; TCRdb's copy has only in-frame clones and leaves some out. The sample consists of under 300,000 clones, roughly 10% of them appearing once. This CDR3 comprises 15 residues. Per the germline V gene, CDR1 is SGHTA and CDR2 is FQGTGA. V gave up 4 bases and J gave up 6 bases; unmatched junction bases: 7. V and J are TRBV7-3 and TRBJ2-3; 10 bases align to TRBD2. The receptor comes from a young man with type 1 diabetes. The sequencing sample was made of naive CD4+ T cells from blood. The CDR3 bases are TGTGCCAGCAGCTCACTAGCGGGGCCTCGGGATACGCAGTATTTT. Translating gives CASSSLAGPRDTQYF.